This record concerns one T cell receptor (beta chain) sequence. This record belongs to a study of regulatory T cells in long-lasting Graves disease. CDR3-region Arm-PCR and iRepertoire HTBI primers produced the TCR beta libraries. One entry per CDR3 protein, called by TCRdb with MiXCR from the multiplex PCR reads. The sample contains 550,000 to 700,000 distinct CDR3 sequences, 15% to 20% of which appear only once. Time point here: newly diagnosed GD, antithyroid drugs for less than 3 months. The TCR library was made from RNA that had been extracted from PBMCs in TRIzol. With 2 bases clipped from V and 5 bases from J, the junction kept 3 bases outside the gene matches. Germline loops: CDR1 MGHDK, CDR2 SYGVNS. This CDR3 is 14 amino acids long. The same sample was also studied in work on T cells in Graves' hyperthyroidism and ophthalmopathy. This second report adds: Most thyroid clonotypes with frequency above 0.001 were detected in blood.

Sample: peripheral blood mononuclear cells (PBMCs), taken at new diagnosis, from a patient treated with antithyroid drugs. The clonotype was recovered from a man younger than 30 with Graves disease. J is TRBJ2-7 and V is TRBV25-1, with 10 nucleotides matching TRBD2. The CDR3 region has the DNA TGTGCCAGCAGTGAACTTAGCGGGAGGAACGAGCAGTACTTC. This sequence encodes CASSELSGRNEQYF.